Listed here are 20 T cell receptor beta chains from one sample, sequenced in a study of blood T cell repertoires in COVID-19. Assay: immunoSEQ multiplex PCR; the TCRdb copy retains only in-frame clones and omits some. The repertoire holds around 200,000 clones, approximately 90% seen once, with about 0.8% in the top ten. Sequencing was done on a sample of PBMCs or T cells enriched from blood (not recorded which). The receptors come from a young woman who had recovered from COVID-19.

V usage is TRBV6-5 and J usage is TRBJ1-5; D remains unclear. Germline lookup yields CDR1 MNHEY and CDR2 SVGAGI. This CDR3 is built from 15 residues. Trimming removed 4 bases at V and 3 bases at J, with 13 bases between. Here the CDR3 DNA reads TGTGCCAGCAGTTTCGAGGGCACAAACAATCAGCCCCAGCATTTT. Residues: CASSFEGTNNQPQHF.

CDR3 protein: CASSRGAGNEQFF. For the CDR3, the DNA is TGCGCCAGCAGTCGGGGAGCGGGGAATGAGCAGTTCTTC. The V gene is TRBV10-2, the J gene TRBJ2-1; 7 bases are a match to TRBD2. V shed 5 bases and J 7 bases; nucleotides not matched to a gene: 5. This CDR3 has 13 residues. Looked up from germline, CDR1 is WSHSY and CDR2 is SAAADI.

The genes are TRBV27 and TRBJ1-1, with D perhaps matching TRBD1 (6 bases). The CDR3 has 13 residues. V dropped 4 bases and J dropped 5 bases, with 11 bases sitting between them. CDR1 and CDR2 (germline): MNHEY, SMNVEV (reference sequence). The CDR3 nucleotides are TGTGCCAGCAGTTACGGGACAAAGACTGAAGCTTTCTTT. It specifies CASSYGTKTEAFF.

This sequence joins TRBV7-2 and TRBJ1-1; TRBD1 agrees at 11 bases. V lost 1 base to trimming and J lost 5 bases; unmatched junction nucleotides: 6. The germline V gene has CDR1 SGHTA and CDR2 FQGNSA. The CDR3 has 16 residues. The CDR3 DNA reads as TGTGCCAGCAGCTTAGAAGGACAGGGGGCGAGGACTGAAGCTTTCTTT. As protein: CASSLEGQGARTEAFF.

The chain uses TRBV10-3 and TRBJ2-7; D is perhaps TRBD2 (5 bases). This CDR3 contains 12 residues. V lost 7 bases and J lost 0, with 7 bases in between. Germline CDR1 ENHRY, CDR2 SYGVKD. The CDR3 is CAITGNSYEQYF. The CDR3 coding sequence is TGTGCCATCACGGGAAACTCCTACGAGCAGTACTTC.

Only one count was recorded for this clone. This rearrangement joins TRBV7-2 to TRBJ2-1; the D is unclear. V lost 2 bases and J 10 bases, leaving 9 bases between the germline ends. This CDR3 spans 12 amino acids. From germline, CDR1 is SGHTA and CDR2 FQGNSA. CDR3 sequence: CASSLPAQEQFF. The CDR3 DNA follows: TGTGCCAGCAGCTTACCTGCACAGGAGCAGTTCTTC.

This clone was seen once. This sequence joins TRBV5-1 and TRBJ1-1, with TRBD1 matching over 10 bases. The CDR3 length is 16 residues. V shed 4 bases, J shed 3 bases, and the junction held 9 bases outside the gene matches. In germline, CDR1 is SGHRS, CDR2 YFSETQ. CDR3 loop: CASSQGQGPLDTEAFF. The CDR3 region has the DNA TGCGCCAGCAGCCAGGGACAGGGGCCCCTGGACACTGAAGCTTTCTTT. The full variable domain, with the rest looked up from reference TRBV5-1 and TRBJ1-1, is KAGVTQTPRYLIKTRGQQVTLSCSPISGHRSVSWYQQTPGQGLQFLFEYFSETQRNKGNFPGRFSGRQFSNSRSEMNVSTLELGDSALYLCASSQGQGPLDTEAFFGQGTRLTVV.

The chain couples TRBV5-4 to TRBJ2-2, with TRBD2 matching over 13 bases. The CDR3 runs 16 residues. J lost 8 bases, V lost 3 bases, and 7 bases had no gene match. Germline values: CDR1 SGHNT, CDR2 YYREEE (reference sequence). The CDR3 sequence: CASSWGTSGIVGELFF. DNA of the CDR3: TGTGCCAGCAGCTGGGGGACTAGCGGGATAGTAGGGGAGCTGTTTTTT.

This clone occurred a few times. The chain recombines TRBV28 with TRBJ2-7; 10 bases align to TRBD1. The CDR3 consists of 16 residues. Germline V gives CDR1 MDHEN, CDR2 SYDVKM. J gave up 4 bases and V 6 bases, and 12 bases lay outside the gene matches. CDR3 amino acids: CASSSPWDRGGYEQYF. DNA for the CDR3: TGTGCCAGCAGCTCCCCCTGGGACAGGGGAGGGTACGAGCAGTACTTC.

The chain employs TRBV2 and TRBJ1-3, with D maybe TRBD1 (5 bases). The ends were cut back, 4 bases at V and 9 bases at J, with 13 bases in the middle. The CDR3 is 13 amino acids. Germline assignment: CDR1 SNHLY and CDR2 FYNNEI. This CDR3 is CASSGDAGGTIYF. In DNA, the CDR3 is TGTGCCAGCAGTGGGGACGCGGGGGGCACCATATATTTT.

The count of this clone is one. The V and J genes are TRBV6-4 and TRBJ2-1; a possible D gene is TRBD1 (6 bases). The V end was cut by 6 bases, the J end by 5 bases, with 11 bases between. Germline V gene data show CDR1 as MRHNA and CDR2 as SNTAGT. The CDR3 contains 13 residues. The CDR3: CASSETGNNEQFF. DNA of the CDR3: TGTGCCAGCAGCGAGACAGGTAACAATGAGCAGTTCTTC.

A note on this clone: This CDR3 is also generated by other DNA sequences in the sample. The chain joins TRBV19 to TRBJ2-7; TRBD1 aligns across 10 bases. V dropped 5 bases and J dropped 3; count of bases not matched to a gene: 1. This CDR3 region has 13 residues. Germline V gene sequence: CDR1 LNHDA, CDR2 SQIVND (reference sequence). For the CDR3, the DNA is TGTGCCAGTAGTCGGGACAGGGGCTACGAGCAGTACTTC. As protein: CASSRDRGYEQYF.

The chain employs TRBV28 and TRBJ2-7; 7 positions agree with TRBD1. Germline CDR1 is MDHEN and CDR2 is SYDVKM. This CDR3 contains 18 residues. V was clipped by 4 bases and J by 0 bases; unmatched bases: 15. The CDR3 protein is CASSSDPVLGQDSYEQYF. CDR3 sequence (DNA): TGTGCCAGCAGTTCGGACCCCGTTCTAGGACAGGACTCCTACGAGCAGTACTTC.

J is TRBJ2-2 and V is TRBV7-2; possible D gene TRBD2, 6 bases. CDR3 length: 19 amino acids. Germline V gives CDR1 SGHTA, CDR2 FQGNSA. V lost 4 bases, J lost 8 bases, and 29 bases lay in between. DNA of the CDR3: TGTGCCAGCAGCTCGCGGGACTTCTCATTACCACTGCTTTCAGGGGAGCTGTTTTTT. This codes for CASSSRDFSLPLLSGELFF.

This chain connects TRBV18 to TRBJ2-1; perhaps TRBD1 as D (6 bases). The CDR3 covers 15 residues. The germline CDR1 and CDR2 sequences are KGHSH and LQKENI. The ends were cut back, 8 bases at V and 1 base at J, with 15 bases in the middle. CDR3 bases: TGTGCCAGCACCCGGGGCAGGGGTTCCTACAATGAGCAGTTCTTC. It specifies CASTRGRGSYNEQFF.

This chain links TRBV3-1 (or the pseudogene TRBV3-2) with TRBJ1-1; 7 bases agree with TRBD1. This CDR3 contains 14 residues. CDR1 and CDR2 (germline): LGHDT, YNNKEL (reference sequence). Trimming cost V 4 bases and J 3 bases; bases outside gene matches: 5. This CDR3 is CASSRGQSHTEAFF. The CDR3 DNA follows: TGTGCCAGCAGCCGGGGACAGAGCCACACTGAAGCTTTCTTT.

V and J are TRBV11-3 and TRBJ1-1, with D unresolved. CDR3 size: 13 residues. The germline V and J ends were trimmed by 0 bases and 7 bases, with 9 bases remaining between them. The germline CDR1 and CDR2 sequences are SGHNT and YENEEA. Here the CDR3 reads CASSLDVSGEAFF. The CDR3 region has the DNA TGTGCCAGCAGCTTAGATGTCTCGGGTGAAGCTTTCTTT.

CDR3 residues: CASTPRTGTGYQPQHF. The CDR3 DNA is TGTGCCAGTACCCCCCGGACCGGGACAGGTTATCAGCCCCAGCATTTT. The chain carries TRBV19 and TRBJ1-5, with 8 bases matching TRBD1. CDR3 length: 16 residues. The germline gives CDR1 LNHDA, CDR2 SQIVND (reference sequence). Losses at the gene ends were 7 bases for V and 5 bases for J; bases not matched to a gene: 13.

This chain joins TRBV3-1 (or the pseudogene TRBV3-2) and TRBJ2-3; 7 bases map to TRBD2. With 4 bases clipped from V and 8 bases from J, the junction kept 6 bases outside the gene matches. Germline CDR1 and CDR2: LGHDT and YNNKEL (reference sequence). The CDR3 length is 13 residues. The CDR3 sequence: CASSPMGGSTQYF. CDR3 nucleotide sequence: TGTGCCAGCAGCCCAATGGGCGGGAGTACGCAGTATTTT.

The chain recombines TRBV28 with TRBJ1-4; 7 nucleotides agree with TRBD1. The J segment lost 7 bases and the V segment lost 6 bases, leaving 5 bases of the junction unmatched. This CDR3 region has 13 residues. The germline CDR1 and CDR2 sequences are MDHEN and SYDVKM. DNA for the CDR3: TGTGCCAGCAGGGCGGGACAGCCTGAAAAACTGTTTTTT. Translation: CASRAGQPEKLFF.